The 29 T cell receptor beta chains presented below share a single source sample, sequenced in a study of cytomegalovirus exposure and HLA in healthy donors. Both 60 Vbeta primers and 13 Jbeta primers went into the PCR. TCRdb's copy holds only in-frame clones and misses some; the assay was immunoSEQ multiplex PCR. The sample records roughly 130,000 clones, 79% being singletons. Sequencing used PBMCs. The origin of the receptors is a man younger than 35 in good health and CMV-seronegative.

The V gene is TRBV6-1, the J gene TRBJ1-1, with a weak D call TRBD1 (6 bases). Per the germline V gene, CDR1 is MNHNS and CDR2 is SASEGT. The CDR3 extends over 14 amino acids. CDR3 sequence: CATGRGPGNTEAFF. The CDR3 region has the DNA TGTGCTACCGGGCGGGGGCCGGGGAACACTGAAGCTTTCTTT.

CDR3 amino acids: CASSQGAVTYNEQFF. The CDR3 DNA follows: TGCGCCAGCAGCCAGGGGGCAGTCACCTACAATGAGCAGTTCTTC. The chain is built from TRBV4-3 and TRBJ2-1, with D perhaps TRBD1 (6 bases). The germline V gene has CDR1 LGHNA and CDR2 YSLEER. Deletions cut 3 bases from V and 2 bases from J, with 11 bases between. The CDR3 is 15 amino acids.

This clone was seen more than once but under ten times. This chain connects TRBV2 to TRBJ1-5; D perhaps matches TRBD1 (5 bases). The CDR3 runs 14 residues. Germline assignment: CDR1 SNHLY and CDR2 FYNNEI. Trimming shortened V by 5 bases and J by 0 bases, and 8 bases separated the two germline ends. CDR3 coding DNA: TGTGCCAGCAGTAGACAGACTAGCAATCAGCCCCAGCATTTT. Translating gives CASSRQTSNQPQHF.

V usage is TRBV7-9 and J usage is TRBJ2-7; possibly TRBD1 for D (5 bases). The CDR3 has 16 residues. V lost 0 bases, J lost 3 bases, and 15 bases lay in between. CDR1 and CDR2 (germline): SEHNR, FQNEAQ (reference sequence). DNA of the CDR3: TGTGCCAGCAGCTTAGCGGTATCAGGGTTGAACTACGAGCAGTACTTC. The encoded protein is CASSLAVSGLNYEQYF. The full variable domain, completed using reference TRBV7-9 and TRBJ2-7, is DTGVSQNPRHKITKRGQNVTFRCDPISEHNRLYWYRQTLGQGPEFLTYFQNEAQLEKSRLLSDRFSAERPKGSFSTLEIQRTEQGDSAMYLCASSLAVSGLNYEQYFGPGTRLTVT.

V usage is TRBV10-3 and J usage is TRBJ1-1; D remains unclear. The CDR3 consists of 16 residues. Germline values: CDR1 ENHRY, CDR2 SYGVKD. V lost 6 bases, J lost 0 bases, and 17 bases lay in between. The DNA for the CDR3 is TGTGCCATCAGATCCCGGGAAACGGTGATGAACACTGAAGCTTTCTTT. This gives the protein CAIRSRETVMNTEAFF.

This clone was observed once. The V and J genes are TRBV7-9 and TRBJ1-2; 10 bases are a match to TRBD1. V lost 0 bases to trimming and J lost 6 bases; unmatched junction nucleotides: 4. The CDR3 extends over 15 amino acids. CDR1 and CDR2 (germline): SEHNR, FQNEAQ (reference sequence). CDR3 DNA: TGTGCCAGCAGCTTAGCGCAAGGGACAGGGGATGGCTACACCTTC. It specifies CASSLAQGTGDGYTF.

The rearrangement links TRBV7-9 to TRBJ2-7; 8 nucleotides match TRBD2. This CDR3 is built from 15 residues. Trimming removed 5 bases from V and 3 bases from J; junction bases left unmatched: 9. Germline CDR1 and CDR2: SEHNR and FQNEAQ (reference sequence). CDR3 amino acids: CASSLGGGRNYEQYF. The CDR3 DNA is TGTGCCAGCAGCCTCGGGGGGGGGCGAAACTACGAGCAGTACTTC. Filled out from reference TRBV7-9 and TRBJ2-7, the complete variable domain reads DTGVSQNPRHKITKRGQNVTFRCDPISEHNRLYWYRQTLGQGPEFLTYFQNEAQLEKSRLLSDRFSAERPKGSFSTLEIQRTEQGDSAMYLCASSLGGGRNYEQYFGPGTRLTVT.

The chain combines TRBV4-1 with TRBJ2-1; 7 bases agree with TRBD1. From germline, CDR1 is MGHRA and CDR2 YSYEKL. The CDR3 loop spans 14 amino acids. J gave up 7 bases and V 4 bases, and 7 bases lay outside the gene matches. CDR3 in amino acids: CASSPQGVRNEQFF. CDR3 sequence (DNA): TGCGCCAGCAGCCCCCAGGGGGTAAGGAATGAGCAGTTCTTC.

The chain has TRBV29-1 and TRBJ1-1; a weak D match, TRBD1 (5 bases). The germline CDR1 and CDR2 sequences are SQVTM and ANQGSEA. Trimming left V 3 bases short and J 11 bases short, with 10 bases between. The CDR3 sequence is 10 residues long. CDR3 region: CSVEGPAAFF. CDR3 sequence (DNA): TGCAGCGTTGAGGGGCCTGCGGCTTTCTTT.

J is TRBJ1-1 and V is TRBV30; no definite D call. This CDR3 is built from 14 residues. V lost 3 bases and J lost 1, with 12 bases in between. Germline V gene lookup returns CDR1 GTSNPN and CDR2 SVGIG (reference sequence). The CDR3 spells CAWSPGRGNTEAFF. CDR3 sequence (DNA): TGTGCCTGGAGCCCGGGTCGGGGGAACACTGAAGCTTTCTTT.

This clone was observed a single time. V is TRBV29-1 and J is TRBJ2-2; D uncertain. This CDR3 comprises 13 residues. With 1 base removed from V and 2 bases from J, the gap between germline ends came to 5 bases. Germline lookup yields CDR1 SQVTM and CDR2 ANQGSEA. The CDR3 loop is CSVEGQNTGELFF. The CDR3 bases are TGCAGCGTTGAAGGACAAAACACCGGGGAGCTGTTTTTT.

The chain has TRBV6-5 and TRBJ1-5, with TRBD1 matching 7 bases. The CDR3 runs 14 residues. CDR1 and CDR2 from the germline V gene are MNHEY and SVGAGI. The J segment lost 5 bases and the V segment lost 4 bases, leaving 5 bases of the junction unmatched. The CDR3 loop is CASSLQGTHQPQHF. The CDR3 DNA reads TGTGCCAGCAGTTTACAGGGGACCCATCAGCCCCAGCATTTT.

This sequence joins TRBV18 and TRBJ1-1; TRBD1 matches at 8 bases. With 1 base clipped from V and 6 bases from J, the junction kept 10 bases outside the gene matches. Germline values: CDR1 KGHSH, CDR2 LQKENI. This CDR3 is 16 amino acids long. CDR3 residues: CASSPLQGALWAEAFF. The CDR3 bases are TGTGCCAGCTCACCACTGCAGGGGGCCTTGTGGGCTGAAGCTTTCTTT.

This clone has just one count. The chain recombines TRBV7-9 with TRBJ1-1, with D perhaps matching TRBD1 (6 bases). CDR3 length: 14 residues. Looked up from germline, CDR1 is SEHNR and CDR2 is FQNEAQ (reference sequence). The V end was cut by 3 bases, the J end by 4 bases, with 12 bases between. The CDR3 reads CASSFAGGGTEAFF. CDR3 DNA: TGTGCCAGCAGCTTCGCGGGAGGGGGCACTGAAGCTTTCTTT.

This clone was detected a few times. V and J are TRBV6-1 and TRBJ1-3; 7 positions match TRBD1. Germline lookup yields CDR1 MNHNS and CDR2 SASEGT. CDR3 size: 16 residues. The V gene end was trimmed by 4 bases and the J gene end by 3 bases; junction bases not matched to a gene: 9. CDR3 region: CASSAGGGSGGNTIYF. The CDR3 region has the DNA TGTGCCAGCAGTGCCGGAGGGGGCTCGGGTGGAAACACCATATATTTT.

V usage is TRBV6-5 and J usage is TRBJ1-2; 7 bases match TRBD1. V shed 4 bases and J 8 bases; nucleotides not matched to a gene: 16. CDR1 MNHEY and CDR2 SVGAGI come from the germline V gene. The CDR3 has 16 amino acids. Here the CDR3 reads CASSWGTQGLVEGYTF. The DNA for the CDR3 is TGTGCCAGCAGTTGGGGGACACAGGGGTTGGTGGAAGGCTACACCTTC.

V gene TRBV6-1 combines with J gene TRBJ2-7, with D tentatively TRBD2 (6 bases). Germline V lookup: CDR1 MNHNS, CDR2 SASEGT. This CDR3 has 14 residues. V shed 1 base and J shed 2 bases, with 9 bases lying between them. The CDR3 here is CASSEGRGTYEQYF. CDR3 DNA sequence: TGTGCCAGCAGTGAAGGTCGGGGGACCTACGAGCAGTACTTC.

The chain couples TRBV13 to TRBJ1-1, with 11 bases matching TRBD1. The CDR3 covers 15 residues. The junction had 6 bases not matched to a gene; V was cut back by 4 bases and J by 5 bases. Germline assignment: CDR1 PRHDT and CDR2 FYEKMQ (reference sequence). The CDR3 loop reads CASSSPGTGGTEAFF. The CDR3, as DNA: TGTGCCAGCAGCTCGCCCGGGACAGGGGGGACTGAAGCTTTCTTT. The full variable domain, rest sourced from reference TRBV13 and TRBJ1-1, is AAGVIQSPRHLIKEKRETATLKCYPIPRHDTVYWYQQGPGQDPQFLISFYEKMQSDKGSIPDRFSAQQFSDYHSELNMSSLELGDSALYFCASSSPGTGGTEAFFGQGTRLTVV.

The rearrangement uses TRBV23-1 and TRBJ2-1, with D perhaps TRBD1 (5 bases). TRBV23-1 is recorded as an ORF, its role being uncertain. Trimming removed 7 bases at V and 1 base at J, with 17 bases between. The CDR3 totals 16 residues. CDR3 DNA sequence: TGCGCCAGCACAAGAACCCAGGGTATATCCTACAATGAGCAGTTCTTC. Amino acid sequence: CASTRTQGISYNEQFF.

The chain carries TRBV5-4 and TRBJ2-1; 11 nucleotides match TRBD1. Germline loops: CDR1 SGHNT, CDR2 YYREEE (reference sequence). The CDR3 runs 17 residues. The trim removed 4 bases at V and 6 bases at J, leaving 12 bases unmatched. The chain's CDR3 is CASSPYGQGAVTNEQFF. DNA of the CDR3: TGTGCCAGCAGCCCCTACGGACAGGGGGCCGTGACCAATGAGCAGTTCTTC.

This clone was seen only a few times. The chain combines TRBV30 with TRBJ1-4; TRBD1 agrees at 11 bases. V lost 2 bases and J lost 7; bases outside the gene matches: 6. The CDR3 length is 15 residues. Looked up from germline, CDR1 is GTSNPN and CDR2 is SVGIG (reference sequence). DNA of the CDR3: TGTGCCTGGAGTCTTCCGGGACAGGGGGGTGAAAAACTGTTTTTT. Encoded protein: CAWSLPGQGGEKLFF.

V and J are TRBV15 and TRBJ1-4; 7 nucleotides agree with TRBD1. The CDR3 has 15 amino acids. CDR1 and CDR2 (germline): LNHNV, YYDKDF (reference sequence). The V gene end was trimmed by 5 bases and the J gene end by 4 bases; junction bases not matched to a gene: 7. In nucleotides, the CDR3 is TGTGCCACCAGCCGCCGAGGGGGCGGTAATGAAAAACTGTTTTTT. Protein product: CATSRRGGGNEKLFF.

The chain uses TRBV4-2 and TRBJ2-2; a possible D gene is TRBD1 (5 bases). CDR1 is LGHNA and CDR2 is YNFKEQ in the germline V gene. CDR3 length equals 16 residues. V was shortened by 0 bases and J by 3 bases, with 11 bases between the two germline ends. CDR3 in amino acids: CASSQEWTSYTGELFF. In DNA form, the CDR3 reads TGTGCCAGCAGCCAAGAGTGGACAAGCTACACCGGGGAGCTGTTTTTT.

In this sample, this clone turned up a few times. The V and J genes are TRBV5-1 and TRBJ1-2; D is undetermined. Germline V lookup: CDR1 SGHRS, CDR2 YFSETQ. CDR3 length equals 15 residues. V lost 1 base to trimming and J lost 5 bases, with 15 bases between them. DNA for the CDR3: TGCGCCAGCAGCTTGTTCACCGAAGAACTATATGGCTACACCTTC. Protein product: CASSLFTEELYGYTF.

This chain uses TRBV6-1 with TRBJ1-6; D might be TRBD1 (5 bases). Deletions cut 10 bases from V and 4 bases from J, with 11 bases between. CDR1 and CDR2 (germline): MNHNS, SASEGT. The CDR3 runs 13 residues. This CDR3 reads CAITDKYNSPLHF. In DNA form, the CDR3 reads TGTGCCATTACGGACAAATATAATTCACCCCTCCACTTT.

This chain links TRBV19 with TRBJ1-1, with D possibly matching TRBD1 (6 bases). V lost 6 bases to trimming and J lost 5 bases, with 16 bases between them. Germline CDR1 reads LNHDA; CDR2 reads SQIVND (reference sequence). This CDR3 is built from 14 residues. The CDR3 coding sequence is TGTGCCAGTAGACACAGGGAGAGAGAAACTGAAGCTTTCTTT. This codes for CASRHRERETEAFF.

The chain employs TRBV5-1 and TRBJ2-1; TRBD1 aligns across 7 bases. Looked up from germline, CDR1 is SGHRS and CDR2 is YFSETQ. The CDR3 is 15 residues long. V was clipped by 2 bases and J by 3 bases; unmatched bases: 5. CDR3 sequence (DNA): TGCGCCAGCAGCTTCGCCGGGGACAGCTACAATGAGCAGTTCTTC. It encodes CASSFAGDSYNEQFF.

The gene calls are TRBV18 and TRBJ1-5; TRBD1 might be the D (6 bases). The CDR3 loop spans 15 amino acids. Germline V gene lookup returns CDR1 KGHSH and CDR2 LQKENI. The germline V and J ends were trimmed by 2 bases and 4 bases, with 12 bases remaining between them. CDR3 amino acids: CASSPGRGRNQPQHF. In DNA, the CDR3 is TGTGCCAGCTCACCAGGCAGGGGCAGGAATCAGCCCCAGCATTTT.

The chain combines TRBV18 with TRBJ1-6; 8 nucleotides agree with TRBD1. Germline lookup yields CDR1 KGHSH and CDR2 LQKENI. The V and J ends lost 5 bases and 5 bases, in that order; junction bases with no gene match: 5. CDR3 size: 15 residues. This CDR3 is CASSAGQGDNSPLHF. As DNA, the CDR3 is TGTGCCAGCTCAGCCGGACAGGGAGATAATTCACCCCTCCACTTT.